The 13 T cell receptor beta chains reported below all come from one sample, sequenced in a study of blood T cells in healthy people across ages. Next came a second PCR, run for roughly 6 to 11 cycles, which used a sample-barcoded 5' primer along with a J-beta primer mix. TCRdb re-called the 5' RACE reads through MiXCR, storing one row per CDR3 protein. The table lists 1,100,000 or so distinct CDR3 sequences, less than 50% of them singletons. Sample: blood. The receptors come from a woman aged 55-69 years in good health.

V usage is TRBV7-2 and J usage is TRBJ1-1, with D hard to call. Trimming stripped 1 base from V and 4 bases from J, with 10 bases between. The germline V gene has CDR1 SGHTA and CDR2 FQGNSA. This CDR3 has 14 amino acids. CDR3 DNA: TGTGCCAGCAGCTTAGTTACTAGAGGCACTGAAGCTTTCTTT. As protein: CASSLVTRGTEAFF.

The genes are TRBV10-1 and TRBJ2-1; 15 positions match TRBD2. The CDR3 totals 17 residues. J lost 6 bases, V lost 4 bases, and 7 bases had no gene match. CDR1 WNHNN and CDR2 SYGVQD come from the germline V gene (reference sequence). CDR3 nucleotide sequence: TGCGCCAGCAGTGCCGCCGGGACTAGCGGGAGGACCAATGAGCAGTTCTTC. It codes for CASSAAGTSGRTNEQFF.

This clonotype has just a few counts. The V and J genes are TRBV30 and TRBJ2-5, with no clear D. Germline CDR1 and CDR2: GTSNPN and SVGIG (reference sequence). V was cut by 0 bases and J by 3 bases, with 2 bases left in between. CDR3 length: 11 residues. The CDR3 DNA sequence: TGTGCCTGGAGTGTTAAAGAGACCCAGTACTTC. Translation: CAWSVKETQYF.

This clonotype was seen a handful of times. The chain recombines TRBV10-3 with TRBJ2-7; unclear D gene. CDR3 length: 12 residues. Trimming stripped 3 bases from V and 2 bases from J, with 5 bases between. Germline loops: CDR1 ENHRY, CDR2 SYGVKD. CDR3 bases: TGTGCCATCAGTGACCAGCCCTACGAGCAGTACTTC. It encodes CAISDQPYEQYF.

This clonotype was seen a handful of times. This sequence joins TRBV25-1 and TRBJ1-1; 8 nucleotides line up with TRBD1. The CDR3 consists of 15 residues. The ends lost 3 bases at V and 3 bases at J; junction bases unmatched: 6. Per germline, CDR1 MGHDK and CDR2 SYGVNS. The CDR3 DNA follows: TGTGCCAGCAGTGACTGGACAGGGAGAGACACTGAAGCTTTCTTT. The encoded protein is CASSDWTGRDTEAFF.

The chain uses TRBV7-9 and TRBJ2-3; no clear D. This CDR3 is built from 14 residues. Germline lookup yields CDR1 SEHNR and CDR2 FQNEAQ (reference sequence). The V and J ends lost 6 bases and 4 bases respectively, with 14 bases between them. The CDR3: CASRFSAQADTQYF. DNA of the CDR3: TGTGCCAGCAGATTTTCCGCCCAGGCAGATACGCAGTATTTT.

This clonotype turned up a few times. The chain is built from TRBV7-9 and TRBJ2-7; D gene ambiguous. CDR1 SEHNR and CDR2 FQNEAQ come from the germline V gene (reference sequence). Deletions cut 1 base from V and 5 bases from J, with 9 bases between. This CDR3 has 13 amino acids. The CDR3 loop reads CASSLERAHEQYF. The CDR3 DNA is TGTGCCAGCAGCTTAGAGAGAGCCCACGAGCAGTACTTC.

The rearrangement uses TRBV7-9 and TRBJ2-3; a weak D match, TRBD2 (5 bases). CDR3 length equals 13 residues. The V end lost 7 bases, the J end lost 3 bases, and 11 bases lay between the germline ends. The germline CDR1 and CDR2 sequences are SEHNR and FQNEAQ (reference sequence). CDR3 DNA sequence: TGTGCCAGCACTTTTGGGAGTACAGATACGCAGTATTTT. It is translated as CASTFGSTDTQYF.

The chain joins TRBV5-1 to TRBJ1-2; 7 bases are a match to TRBD1. Germline V lookup: CDR1 SGHRS, CDR2 YFSETQ. The V segment lost 0 bases and the J segment 4 bases; nucleotides outside the gene matches: 12. The CDR3 is 17 amino acids. Here the CDR3 reads CASSLGRDSLGSYGYTF. CDR3 coding DNA: TGCGCCAGCAGCTTGGGACGGGACAGTTTGGGATCCTATGGCTACACCTTC.

The sample holds a few counts of this clonotype. The V gene is TRBV7-6, the J gene TRBJ2-4; possibly TRBD1 or TRBD2 for D (6 bases each). Deletions cut 2 bases from V and 6 bases from J, with 17 bases between. The CDR3 spans 16 residues. Germline CDR1 is SGHVS and CDR2 is FNYEAQ. CDR3 protein: CASSLLPRGVSNIQYF. The CDR3 region has the DNA TGTGCCAGCAGCTTACTTCCGAGGGGGGTTTCAAACATTCAGTACTTC.

This clonotype was seen a single time. At one end the junction does not follow the germline gene, possibly because of a read error. J is TRBJ2-6 and V is TRBV20-1, with 11 bases fitting TRBD2. The CDR3 totals 19 residues. The V gene's germline CDR1 is DFQATT and CDR2 SNEGSKA (reference sequence). The CDR3 nucleotides are TGCAGTGCTAGAGACACTAGACTAGCGGGGCTCTCTGGGACCAACGTCCTGACTTTC. It yields the protein CSARDTRLAGLSGTNVLTF.

This clonotype was counted only a few times. The chain carries TRBV6-2 or TRBV6-3 and TRBJ2-7; a possible D gene is TRBD1 (6 bases). Germline V gene data show CDR1 as MNHEY and CDR2 as SVGEGT. This CDR3 is built from 14 residues. V dropped 2 bases and J dropped 5 bases, with 13 bases sitting between them. The CDR3: CASSYTGSIHEQYF. CDR3 sequence (DNA): TGTGCCAGCAGTTACACAGGGTCGATACACGAGCAGTACTTC.

There are a few counts of this clonotype. This chain connects TRBV6-6 to TRBJ2-5, with unresolved D. This CDR3 has 13 amino acids. Germline V gene lookup returns CDR1 MNHNY and CDR2 SVGAGI (reference sequence). The germline V and J ends were trimmed by 8 bases and 3 bases, with 13 bases remaining between them. This CDR3 reads CASAPGRKETQYF. DNA of the CDR3: TGTGCCAGCGCCCCCGGACGGAAAGAGACCCAGTACTTC.